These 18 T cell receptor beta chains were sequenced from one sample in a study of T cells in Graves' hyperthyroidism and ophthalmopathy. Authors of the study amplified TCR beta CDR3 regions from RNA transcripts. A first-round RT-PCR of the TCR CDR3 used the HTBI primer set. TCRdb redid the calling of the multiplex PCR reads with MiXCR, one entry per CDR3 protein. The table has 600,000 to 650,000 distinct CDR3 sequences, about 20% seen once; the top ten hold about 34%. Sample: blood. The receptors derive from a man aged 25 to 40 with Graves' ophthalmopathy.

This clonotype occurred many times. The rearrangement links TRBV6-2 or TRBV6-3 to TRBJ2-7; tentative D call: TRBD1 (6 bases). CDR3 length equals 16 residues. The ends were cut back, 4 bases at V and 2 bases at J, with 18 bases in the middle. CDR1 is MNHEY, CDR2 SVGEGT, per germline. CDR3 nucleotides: TGTGCCAGCAGTTCCTCGGACAGATCCTATCCCTACGAGCAGTACTTC. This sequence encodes CASSSSDRSYPYEQYF.

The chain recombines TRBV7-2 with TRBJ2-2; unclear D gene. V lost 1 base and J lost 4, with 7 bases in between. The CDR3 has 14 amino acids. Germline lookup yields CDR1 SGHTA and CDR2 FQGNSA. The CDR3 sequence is CASSLEPITGELFF. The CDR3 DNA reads TGTGCCAGCAGCTTAGAACCTATCACCGGGGAGCTGTTTTTT.

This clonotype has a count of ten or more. The CDR3 DNA is TGTGCCAGCAAAGCGGGGGGCGGCGAGCAGTACTTC. Translation gives CASKAGGGEQYF. The chain is built from TRBV28 and TRBJ2-7, with TRBD2 matching over 9 bases. Germline V CDR1 and CDR2: MDHEN, SYDVKM. CDR3 length: 12 residues. V lost 7 bases, J lost 6 bases, and 4 bases stayed unmatched.

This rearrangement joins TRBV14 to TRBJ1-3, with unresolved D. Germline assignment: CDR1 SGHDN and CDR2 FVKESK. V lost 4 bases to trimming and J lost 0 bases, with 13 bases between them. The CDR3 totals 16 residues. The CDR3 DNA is TGTGCCAGCAGCCCCACACGCCTCCGCTCTGGAAACACCATATATTTT. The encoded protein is CASSPTRLRSGNTIYF.

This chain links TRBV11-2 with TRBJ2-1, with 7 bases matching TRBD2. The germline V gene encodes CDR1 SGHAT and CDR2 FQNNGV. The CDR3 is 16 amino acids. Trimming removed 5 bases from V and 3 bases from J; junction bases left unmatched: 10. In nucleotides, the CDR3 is TGTGCCAGCAGCCGGGCGGGGGAGGGGCTCTACAATGAGCAGTTCTTC. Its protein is CASSRAGEGLYNEQFF.

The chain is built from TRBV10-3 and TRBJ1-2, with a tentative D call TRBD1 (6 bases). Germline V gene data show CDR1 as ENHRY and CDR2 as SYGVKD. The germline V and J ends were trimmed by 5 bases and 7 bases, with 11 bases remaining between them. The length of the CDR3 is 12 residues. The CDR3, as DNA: TGTGCCATCAGTCAGGGGTTGTTTGGCTACACCTTC. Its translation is CAISQGLFGYTF.

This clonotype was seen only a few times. This CDR3 is CASSQGLGGKYEQYF. CDR3 nucleotides: TGTGCCAGCAGTCAAGGACTAGGCGGGAAGTACGAGCAGTACTTC. The V call is TRBV27, the J call TRBJ2-7; 7 nucleotides line up with TRBD2. Germline V gene lookup returns CDR1 MNHEY and CDR2 SMNVEV (reference sequence). V shed 5 bases and J 4 bases; nucleotides not matched to a gene: 11. CDR3 length: 15 amino acids.

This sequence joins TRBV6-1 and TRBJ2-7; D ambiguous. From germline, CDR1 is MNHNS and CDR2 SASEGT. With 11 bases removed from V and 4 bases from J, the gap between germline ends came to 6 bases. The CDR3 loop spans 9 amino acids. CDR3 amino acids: CAGHYEQYF. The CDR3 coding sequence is TGTGCCGGGCATTACGAGCAGTACTTC.

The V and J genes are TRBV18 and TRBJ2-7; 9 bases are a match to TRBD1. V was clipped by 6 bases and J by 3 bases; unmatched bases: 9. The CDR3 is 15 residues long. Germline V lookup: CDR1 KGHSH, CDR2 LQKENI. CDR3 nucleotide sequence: TGTGCCAGCTCCCTAGGACAGGGGCCTGGCTACGAGCAGTACTTC. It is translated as CASSLGQGPGYEQYF.

The CDR3 DNA sequence: TGTGCCACCAGCTTCCCGGGACTAGCGCCAGATACGCAGTATTTT. Encoded protein: CATSFPGLAPDTQYF. V gene TRBV24-1 combines with J gene TRBJ2-3; 10 bases agree with TRBD2. The CDR3 totals 15 residues. Germline lookup yields CDR1 KGHDR and CDR2 SFDVKD. With 7 bases clipped from V and 4 bases from J, the junction kept 7 bases outside the gene matches.

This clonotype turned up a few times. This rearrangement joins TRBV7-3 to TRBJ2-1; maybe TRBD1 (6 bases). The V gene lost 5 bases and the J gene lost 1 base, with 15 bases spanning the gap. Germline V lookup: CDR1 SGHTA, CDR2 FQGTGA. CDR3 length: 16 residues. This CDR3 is CASSQQGHTSYNEQFF. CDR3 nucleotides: TGTGCCAGCAGCCAACAGGGCCACACATCCTACAATGAGCAGTTCTTC.

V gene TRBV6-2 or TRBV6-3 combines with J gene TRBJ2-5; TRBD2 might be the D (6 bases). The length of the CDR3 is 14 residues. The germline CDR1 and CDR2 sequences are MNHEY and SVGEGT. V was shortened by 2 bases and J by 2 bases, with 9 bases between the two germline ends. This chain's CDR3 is CASSYEAGQETQYF. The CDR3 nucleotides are TGTGCCAGCAGTTACGAGGCGGGACAAGAGACCCAGTACTTC.

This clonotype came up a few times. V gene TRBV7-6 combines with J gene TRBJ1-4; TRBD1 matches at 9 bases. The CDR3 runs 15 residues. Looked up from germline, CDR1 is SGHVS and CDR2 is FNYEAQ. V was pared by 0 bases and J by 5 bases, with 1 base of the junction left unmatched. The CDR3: CASSLATGGNEKLFF. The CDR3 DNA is TGTGCCAGCAGCTTAGCGACAGGGGGGAATGAAAAACTGTTTTTT.

The CDR3 protein is CASSLFRTGRRGDIQYF. The CDR3 DNA follows: TGTGCCAGCAGCTTATTCCGGACAGGCCGGAGGGGGGACATTCAGTACTTC. V usage is TRBV7-2 and J usage is TRBJ2-4; possible D gene TRBD1, 7 bases. Per the germline V gene, CDR1 is SGHTA and CDR2 is FQGNSA. V lost 2 bases, J lost 8 bases, and 22 bases lay in between. This CDR3 spans 17 amino acids.

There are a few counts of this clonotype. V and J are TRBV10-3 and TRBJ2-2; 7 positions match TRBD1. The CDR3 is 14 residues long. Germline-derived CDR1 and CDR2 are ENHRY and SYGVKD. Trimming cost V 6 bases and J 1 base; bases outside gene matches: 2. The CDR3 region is CAIRWTGNTGELFF. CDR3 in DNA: TGTGCCATCAGGTGGACAGGGAACACCGGGGAGCTGTTTTTT.

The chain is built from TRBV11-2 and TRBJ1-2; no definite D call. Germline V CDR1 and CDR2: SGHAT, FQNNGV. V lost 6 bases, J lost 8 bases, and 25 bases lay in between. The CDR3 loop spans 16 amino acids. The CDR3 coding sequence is TGTGCCAGCAGGACGGTTGGGGATGTTTGGCCGAGAGGCTACACCTTC. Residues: CASRTVGDVWPRGYTF.

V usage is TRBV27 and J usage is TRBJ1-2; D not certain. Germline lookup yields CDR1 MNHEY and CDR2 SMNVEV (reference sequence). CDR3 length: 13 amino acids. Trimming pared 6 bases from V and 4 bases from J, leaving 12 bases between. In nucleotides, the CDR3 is TGTGCCAGCAGGGGAGCGGCGGTCTATGGCTACACCTTC. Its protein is CASRGAAVYGYTF.

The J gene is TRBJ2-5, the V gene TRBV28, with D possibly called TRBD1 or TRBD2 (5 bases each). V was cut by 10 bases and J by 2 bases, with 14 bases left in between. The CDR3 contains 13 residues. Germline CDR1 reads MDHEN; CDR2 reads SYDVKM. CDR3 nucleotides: TGTGCCACCTTGAGGGGCTCGCAAGAGACCCAGTACTTC. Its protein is CATLRGSQETQYF.